Below, 15 T cell receptor beta chains from the same sample are listed, as sequenced in a study of monozygotic twins with inflammatory bowel disease. TCRdb reprocessed the 5' RACE reads, keeping one entry per CDR3 protein, no DNA. The ten top clones account for 2% to 3%, within a sample of hundreds of thousands of distinct CDR3 sequences. Sequencing was performed on blood. The receptors shown here come from a human donor with ulcerative colitis or Crohn's disease, or a healthy co-twin of an affected twin (not recorded which).

V usage is TRBV19 and J usage is TRBJ2-1; the D call from TCRdb, TRBD1, cannot be confirmed without DNA. The CDR3 runs 17 residues. Looked up from germline, CDR1 is LNHDA and CDR2 is SQIVND (reference sequence). The CDR3 loop is CASSTTGTKSSYNEQFF.

V gene TRBV28 combines with J gene TRBJ2-7; the TRBD2 assignment by TCRdb is unverifiable without DNA. Germline assignment: CDR1 MDHEN and CDR2 SYDVKM. The CDR3 is 12 amino acids. CDR3: CASRGLIYEQYF.

The chain has TRBV11-3 and TRBJ2-7; the D call of TRBD2 rests on TCRdb alone, since no DNA is present to check it. The CDR3 is 14 amino acids. Germline CDR1 is SGHNT and CDR2 is YENEEA. The CDR3 sequence: CASSLGRGVYEQYF.

V gene TRBV5-1 combines with J gene TRBJ1-3; TCRdb calls TRBD1, which cannot be checked without DNA. The CDR3 contains 14 residues. In germline, CDR1 is SGHRS, CDR2 YFSETQ. The CDR3 reads CASSPVARVDIIYF.

The chain has TRBV28 and TRBJ1-5. CDR1 and CDR2 (germline): MDHEN, SYDVKM. The CDR3 spans 13 residues. The CDR3 reads CASSLLMSLPQHF.

This sequence joins TRBV2 and TRBJ1-5. The V gene's germline CDR1 is SNHLY and CDR2 FYNNEI. The CDR3 totals 12 residues. The CDR3 sequence: CASSETSQPQHF.

CDR3 sequence: CASSLERGLSTGELFF. The rearrangement uses TRBV5-1 and TRBJ2-2. The CDR3 covers 16 residues. Germline assignment: CDR1 SGHRS and CDR2 YFSETQ.

This chain connects TRBV4-3 to TRBJ1-5; there is no DNA to check the TCRdb D call of TRBD1. CDR3 length equals 16 residues. Germline V gives CDR1 LGHNA, CDR2 YSLEER. The CDR3 sequence is CASSQDRGTPNQPQHF.

V gene TRBV7-2 combines with J gene TRBJ2-3. CDR1 and CDR2 from the germline V gene are SGHTA and FQGNSA. The CDR3 runs to 16 residues. CDR3: CASSLDGNTYTDTQYF. The whole variable domain, remainder taken from reference TRBV7-2 and TRBJ2-3, is GAGVSQSPSNKVTEKGKDVELRCDPISGHTALYWYRQSLGQGLEFLIYFQGNSAPDKSGLPSDRFSAERTGGSVSTLTIQRTQQEDSAVYLCASSLDGNTYTDTQYFGPGTRLTVL.

The chain is built from TRBV10-3 and TRBJ2-2. The CDR3 sequence is 12 residues long. Germline assignment: CDR1 ENHRY and CDR2 SYGVKD. The CDR3 spells CAISEGPGELFF.

The chain couples TRBV18 to TRBJ2-2. The CDR3 is 15 amino acids. CDR1 is KGHSH and CDR2 is LQKENI in the germline V gene. CDR3 protein: CASSPSRRDTGELFF.

V gene TRBV24-1 combines with J gene TRBJ2-2. This CDR3 comprises 17 residues. The germline CDR1 and CDR2 sequences are KGHDR and SFDVKD. This chain's CDR3 is CATSDLASGSNTGELFF.

V usage is TRBV5-1 and J usage is TRBJ2-1; TCRdb indicates TRBD1, and absent DNA this call remains unverified. Germline CDR1 is SGHRS and CDR2 is YFSETQ. The CDR3 is 14 residues long. The CDR3: CASAQGTNYNEQFF.

This sequence joins TRBV7-2 and TRBJ1-1; TCRdb's D gene call, TRBD1, goes unchecked for lack of DNA. Germline V gives CDR1 SGHTA, CDR2 FQGNSA. CDR3 length: 15 amino acids. The CDR3 spells CASSLRTGMNTEAFF.

The chain couples TRBV9 to TRBJ2-1; TCRdb's D call, TRBD1, is unchecked because there is no DNA. CDR1 is SGDLS, CDR2 YYNGEE, per germline. The CDR3 length is 15 residues. The CDR3: CASSAVLGTIDRQFF.